This entry lists 30 T cell receptor beta chains sequenced from one sample in a study of blood T cell repertoires in COVID-19. Clones were read by immunoSEQ multiplex PCR, and TCRdb kept only the in-frame ones, dropping some. The data show some 55,000 clones, with about 90% seen just once and roughly 6.6% held by the top ten. Input material: peripheral blood. These receptors originate from a man in his fifties or sixties with acute or convalescent COVID-19.

This clone occurred once. V usage is TRBV19 and J usage is TRBJ1-1; weak D call: TRBD1 (5 bases). Per germline, CDR1 LNHDA and CDR2 SQIVND (reference sequence). The CDR3 extends over 16 amino acids. V was trimmed by 1 base and J by 3 bases, leaving 15 bases between them. The CDR3 reads CASSIAPSGLDTEAFF. The CDR3 bases are TGTGCCAGTAGTATAGCCCCATCAGGGTTGGACACTGAAGCTTTCTTT.

V and J are TRBV6-2 or TRBV6-3 and TRBJ1-5, with 8 bases that match TRBD1. Germline V lookup: CDR1 MNHEY, CDR2 SVGEGT. This CDR3 contains 15 residues. With 0 bases clipped from V and 6 bases from J, the junction kept 4 bases outside the gene matches. The CDR3 protein is CASSYSNQGAQPQHF. The DNA for the CDR3 is TGTGCCAGCAGTTACTCAAACCAGGGGGCTCAGCCCCAGCATTTT.

This sequence joins TRBV25-1 and TRBJ1-1, with no clear D. The V gene lost 1 base and the J gene lost 5 bases, with 14 bases spanning the gap. Germline V gene sequence: CDR1 MGHDK, CDR2 SYGVNS. The CDR3 runs to 15 residues. The CDR3 loop is CASSEWRVGGTEAFF. The DNA for the CDR3 is TGTGCCAGCAGTGAATGGAGAGTGGGAGGGACTGAAGCTTTCTTT.

The sample holds one count of this clone. J is TRBJ1-6 and V is TRBV12-5; D not resolved. In germline, CDR1 is LGHNT, CDR2 FRNRAP. V gave up 2 bases and J gave up 4 bases, with 15 bases separating them. CDR3 length: 17 amino acids. CDR3 protein: CASGLSYLEAYNSPLHF. DNA for the CDR3: TGTGCTAGTGGTTTGTCATACCTCGAGGCATATAATTCACCCCTCCACTTT.

The V gene is TRBV7-3, the J gene TRBJ2-3; D perhaps matches TRBD1 (6 bases). Germline CDR1 SGHTA, CDR2 FQGTGA. This CDR3 spans 13 amino acids. Deletions cut 5 bases from V and 2 bases from J, with 8 bases between. In DNA, the CDR3 is TGTGCCAGCAGCACAGGGTTCACAGATACGCAGTATTTT. Translating gives CASSTGFTDTQYF.

The rearrangement joins TRBV4-3 to TRBJ2-5; no firm D call. The CDR3 is made up of 15 amino acids. The germline V gene has CDR1 LGHNA and CDR2 YSLEER. V was clipped by 1 base and J by 2 bases, with 11 bases between them. CDR3 sequence: CASSQGRLLQETQYF. CDR3 nucleotides: TGCGCCAGCAGCCAAGGGAGACTCCTACAAGAGACCCAGTACTTC.

This clone was found a few times. The rearrangement joins TRBV5-8 to TRBJ1-5; D uncertain. The germline V and J ends were trimmed by 2 bases and 0 bases, with 9 bases remaining between them. The CDR3 has 15 residues. Germline V lookup: CDR1 SGHTS, CDR2 YDEGEE. As DNA, the CDR3 is TGTGCCAGCAGCTTAGGAGGCGATAGCAATCAGCCCCAGCATTTT. Protein product: CASSLGGDSNQPQHF. Looking up the rest from reference TRBV5-8 and TRBJ1-5 gives the full variable domain: EAGVTQSPTHLIKTRGQQATLRCSPISGHTSVYWYQQALGLGLQFLLWYDEGEERNRGNFPPRFSGRQFPNYSSELNVNALELEDSALYLCASSLGGDSNQPQHFGDGTRLSIL.

V usage is TRBV5-6 and J usage is TRBJ1-3, with 9 bases matching TRBD1. V shed 4 bases and J 4 bases; nucleotides not matched to a gene: 6. CDR3 size: 15 residues. Germline values: CDR1 SGHDT, CDR2 YYEEEE. CDR3 protein: CASSRRQGVGNTIYF. The CDR3 DNA sequence: TGTGCCAGCAGCCGCAGACAGGGGGTAGGAAACACCATATATTTT.

The chain recombines TRBV20-1 with TRBJ1-6; tentatively, D is TRBD1 (5 bases). The CDR3 length is 14 residues. Trimming shortened V by 3 bases and J by 6 bases, and 12 bases separated the two germline ends. CDR1 and CDR2 from the germline V gene are DFQATT and SNEGSKA (reference sequence). The CDR3 loop is CSASSGQANSPLHF. The DNA of the CDR3 is TGCAGTGCTAGTTCCGGACAAGCTAATTCACCCCTCCACTTT.

This clone was picked up one time. This rearrangement joins TRBV7-8 to TRBJ2-1, with a possible D match to TRBD2 (6 bases). CDR1 and CDR2 from the germline V gene are SGHVS and FQNEAQ. This CDR3 is built from 16 residues. The V gene lost 4 bases and the J gene lost 3 bases, with 16 bases spanning the gap. CDR3 sequence: CASSSDSGDDYNEQFF. CDR3 in DNA: TGTGCCAGCAGCTCGGATAGCGGCGACGACTACAATGAGCAGTTCTTC.

V is TRBV19 and J is TRBJ1-2; 11 bases fit TRBD1. With 5 bases clipped from V and 5 bases from J, the junction kept 7 bases outside the gene matches. In germline, CDR1 is LNHDA, CDR2 SQIVND (reference sequence). This CDR3 has 15 residues. CDR3 DNA: TGTGCCAGTAGTCTTTGGACAGGGGGCGAATATGGCTACACCTTC. Its translation is CASSLWTGGEYGYTF.

The chain has TRBV18 and TRBJ1-5, with TRBD1 identical over 9 bases. The CDR3 length is 17 residues. The trim removed 3 bases at V and 6 bases at J, leaving 12 bases unmatched. Germline values: CDR1 KGHSH, CDR2 LQKENI. The CDR3 DNA reads TGTGCCAGCTCACCGAACGAACAGGGGGCTGGAGGTCAGCCCCAGCATTTT. Translating gives CASSPNEQGAGGQPQHF.

This clone has only one observation. The chain uses TRBV6-5 and TRBJ1-1, with 7 bases aligning to TRBD1. After removal of 6 bases from V and 0 bases from J, the junction contained 4 bases not matched to a gene. CDR3 length: 14 amino acids. Germline CDR1 MNHEY, CDR2 SVGAGI. In nucleotides, the CDR3 is TGTGCCAGCAGCGGACAGGCCCTGAACACTGAAGCTTTCTTT. This encodes CASSGQALNTEAFF.

The chain recombines TRBV7-2 with TRBJ2-2, with 8 bases matching TRBD2. The CDR3 sequence is 15 residues long. The J segment lost 1 base and the V segment lost 2 bases, leaving 0 bases of the junction unmatched. The V gene's germline CDR1 is SGHTA and CDR2 FQGNSA. The CDR3 sequence: CASSLSGGNTGELFF. The CDR3 DNA is TGTGCCAGCAGCTTAAGCGGGGGGAACACCGGGGAGCTGTTTTTT.

The CDR3, as DNA: TGTGCCACCAGTGATCCACTCGGACAGGGGGGTGAGACCCAGTACTTC. It specifies CATSDPLGQGGETQYF. This chain uses TRBV24-1 with TRBJ2-5; 10 bases match TRBD1. J was trimmed by 5 bases and V by 3 bases; bases with no gene match: 8. Germline V gene data show CDR1 as KGHDR and CDR2 as SFDVKD. This CDR3 spans 16 amino acids.

The chain has TRBV7-2 and TRBJ1-2, with 10 bases that match TRBD1. The CDR3 has 16 residues. V lost 4 bases and J lost 5; bases outside the gene matches: 10. In germline, CDR1 is SGHTA, CDR2 FQGNSA. The CDR3 sequence is CASSSAGQGVPYGYTF. For the CDR3, the DNA is TGTGCCAGCAGCTCCGCAGGACAGGGGGTACCTTATGGCTACACCTTC.

The gene calls are TRBV4-3 and TRBJ2-7; TRBD1 might be the D (5 bases). Trimming cost V 0 bases and J 4 bases, with 7 bases left between them. Per the germline V gene, CDR1 is LGHNA and CDR2 is YSLEER. This CDR3 comprises 13 residues. The DNA of the CDR3 is TGCGCCAGCAGCCAAGATGGACATTACGAGCAGTACTTC. It encodes CASSQDGHYEQYF.

The chain uses TRBV30 and TRBJ1-4, with D perhaps TRBD1 (5 bases). Trimming cost V 0 bases and J 10 bases, with 12 bases left between them. Germline V gene lookup returns CDR1 GTSNPN and CDR2 SVGIG (reference sequence). This CDR3 is 13 amino acids long. The CDR3 spells CAWSVGLSGKLFF. DNA of the CDR3: TGTGCCTGGAGTGTGGGGCTTTCGGGAAAACTGTTTTTT.

The chain couples TRBV7-2 to TRBJ2-5, with 13 bases fitting TRBD2. Germline CDR1 SGHTA, CDR2 FQGNSA. The CDR3 is made up of 16 amino acids. J gave up 13 bases and V 1 base, and 12 bases lay outside the gene matches. The CDR3 here is CASSLERLAGGGTGYF. The CDR3 DNA reads as TGTGCCAGCAGCTTAGAGAGACTAGCGGGGGGAGGCACGGGGTACTTC.

The chain couples TRBV21-1 to TRBJ1-6. TRBV21-1 is an annotated pseudogene. The CDR3 spans 12 residues. CDR3 DNA: TGTGCCAGCAGCAAATCGGGTTCACCCCTCCACTTT. This codes for CASSKSGSPLHF.

The CDR3 loop is CASSEIPVYGYTF. The CDR3 DNA reads TGTGCCAGCAGTGAAATCCCCGTATATGGCTACACCTTC. The J gene is TRBJ1-2, the V gene TRBV6-1, with D uncertain. V lost 2 bases and J lost 5, with 9 bases in between. Germline V gives CDR1 MNHNS, CDR2 SASEGT. The CDR3 length is 13 residues.

The chain employs TRBV10-2 and TRBJ2-7; 8 nucleotides align to TRBD2. The CDR3 contains 14 residues. J gave up 4 bases and V 8 bases, and 10 bases lay outside the gene matches. The germline V gene encodes CDR1 WSHSY and CDR2 SAAADI. The CDR3 DNA reads TGCGCCAGCCAACTGGCGGGGGGAATGTACGAGCAGTACTTC. Translated, it gives CASQLAGGMYEQYF.

This rearrangement joins TRBV18 to TRBJ2-3; 7 nucleotides line up with TRBD2. J was trimmed by 3 bases and V by 8 bases; bases with no gene match: 17. CDR3 length: 17 amino acids. Germline lookup yields CDR1 KGHSH and CDR2 LQKENI. CDR3 protein: CASRASEGGGPTDTQYF. The CDR3 DNA reads as TGTGCCAGCCGAGCGAGCGAAGGCGGGGGTCCGACAGATACGCAGTATTTT.

The rearrangement links TRBV18 to TRBJ2-3; D ambiguous. Germline loops: CDR1 KGHSH, CDR2 LQKENI. The CDR3 extends over 11 amino acids. The V end lost 6 bases, the J end lost 4 bases, and 5 bases lay between the germline ends. CDR3 bases: TGTGCCAGCTCGTCAGCAGATACGCAGTATTTT. Its translation: CASSSADTQYF.

The chain combines TRBV7-8 with TRBJ2-1; D is perhaps TRBD1 (6 bases). The CDR3 totals 14 residues. With 5 bases removed from V and 7 bases from J, the gap between germline ends came to 15 bases. CDR1 SGHVS and CDR2 FQNEAQ come from the germline V gene. CDR3 region: CASSREDSLNEQFF. CDR3 DNA: TGTGCCAGCAGCCGAGAGGACAGCTTAAATGAGCAGTTCTTC.

The rearrangement joins TRBV30 to TRBJ2-7, with a possible D match to TRBD1 (6 bases). This CDR3 spans 13 amino acids. CDR1 GTSNPN and CDR2 SVGIG come from the germline V gene (reference sequence). V lost 3 bases to trimming and J lost 1 base, with 10 bases between them. This CDR3 is CAWRHRASYEQYF. The CDR3 DNA is TGTGCCTGGAGGCACAGGGCTTCCTACGAGCAGTACTTC.

V usage is TRBV5-1 and J usage is TRBJ2-2; possible D gene TRBD2, 5 bases. V dropped 5 bases and J dropped 6 bases, with 17 bases sitting between them. This CDR3 region has 15 residues. Per the germline V gene, CDR1 is SGHRS and CDR2 is YFSETQ. CDR3 loop: CASSLTGIYSGELFF. CDR3 DNA sequence: TGCGCCAGCAGTCTGACCGGGATATATTCCGGGGAGCTGTTTTTT.

CDR3 sequence (DNA): TGTGCCAGCAGCGTAGCTCCAGGACAGGGGAGTTTCGGGAACACTGAAGCTTTCTTT. It encodes CASSVAPGQGSFGNTEAFF. The rearrangement joins TRBV9 to TRBJ1-1; the match to TRBD1 covers 9 bases. Germline trimming cut 0 bases from V and 1 base from J; bases unmatched to any gene: 13. CDR1 and CDR2 (germline): SGDLS, YYNGEE. CDR3 length equals 19 residues.

The chain uses TRBV3-1 (or the pseudogene TRBV3-2) and TRBJ1-1; 9 bases fit TRBD1. The V segment lost 6 bases and the J segment 3 bases; nucleotides outside the gene matches: 2. The CDR3 has 13 residues. Germline CDR1 and CDR2: LGHDT and YNNKEL (reference sequence). The CDR3 nucleotides are TGTGCCAGCAGTTGGACAGGGGACACTGAAGCTTTCTTT. Amino acids: CASSWTGDTEAFF.

CDR3 loop: CASSETGGAGYGYTF. CDR3 nucleotides: TGTGCCAGCAGCGAAACAGGGGGCGCGGGGTATGGCTACACCTTC. The chain combines TRBV7-9 with TRBJ1-2, with 9 nucleotides matching TRBD1. Unmatched junction bases numbered 9, after V lost 5 bases and J lost 5 bases. Germline CDR1 and CDR2: SEHNR and FQNEAQ (reference sequence). This CDR3 is built from 15 residues.